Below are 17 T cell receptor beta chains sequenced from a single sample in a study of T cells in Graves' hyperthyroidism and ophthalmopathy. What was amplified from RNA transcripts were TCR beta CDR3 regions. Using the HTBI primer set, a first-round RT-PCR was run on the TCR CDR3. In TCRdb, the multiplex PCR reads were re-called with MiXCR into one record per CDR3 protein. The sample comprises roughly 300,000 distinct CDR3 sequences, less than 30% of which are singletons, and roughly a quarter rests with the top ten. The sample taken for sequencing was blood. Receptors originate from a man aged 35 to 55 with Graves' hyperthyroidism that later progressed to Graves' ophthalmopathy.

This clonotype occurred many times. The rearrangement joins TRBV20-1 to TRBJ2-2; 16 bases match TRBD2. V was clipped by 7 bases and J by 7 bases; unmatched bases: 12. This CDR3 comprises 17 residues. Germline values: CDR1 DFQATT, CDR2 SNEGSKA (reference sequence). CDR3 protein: CSVPGTSGRAGFGELFF. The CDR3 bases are TGCAGTGTCCCTGGGACTAGCGGGAGGGCCGGGTTCGGGGAGCTGTTTTTT.

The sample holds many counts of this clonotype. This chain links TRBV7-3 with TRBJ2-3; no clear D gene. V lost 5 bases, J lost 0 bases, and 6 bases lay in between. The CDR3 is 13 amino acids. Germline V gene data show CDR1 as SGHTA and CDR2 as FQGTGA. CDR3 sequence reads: CASSPTSTDTQYF. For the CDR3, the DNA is TGTGCCAGCAGCCCGACTAGCACAGATACGCAGTATTTT.

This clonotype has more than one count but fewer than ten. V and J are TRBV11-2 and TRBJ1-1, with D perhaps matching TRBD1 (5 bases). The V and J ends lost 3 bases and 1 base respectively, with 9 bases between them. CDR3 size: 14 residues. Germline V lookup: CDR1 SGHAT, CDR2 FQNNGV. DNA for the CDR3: TGTGCCAGCAGCTTCCAGACAGAGAACACTGAAGCTTTCTTT. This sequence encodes CASSFQTENTEAFF.

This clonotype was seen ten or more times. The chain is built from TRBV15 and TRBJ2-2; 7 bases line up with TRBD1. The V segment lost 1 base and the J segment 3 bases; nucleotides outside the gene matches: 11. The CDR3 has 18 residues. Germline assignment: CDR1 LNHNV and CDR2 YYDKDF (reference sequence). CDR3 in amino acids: CATSRAGTVSLDTGELFF. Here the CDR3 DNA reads TGTGCCACCAGCAGAGCCGGGACAGTCAGCTTGGACACCGGGGAGCTGTTTTTT.

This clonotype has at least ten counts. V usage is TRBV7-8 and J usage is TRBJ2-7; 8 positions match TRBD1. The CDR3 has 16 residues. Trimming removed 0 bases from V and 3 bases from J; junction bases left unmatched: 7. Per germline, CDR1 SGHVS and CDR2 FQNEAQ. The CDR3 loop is CASSLATGTGSYEQYF. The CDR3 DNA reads TGTGCCAGCAGCTTAGCTACCGGGACAGGAAGCTACGAGCAGTACTTC.

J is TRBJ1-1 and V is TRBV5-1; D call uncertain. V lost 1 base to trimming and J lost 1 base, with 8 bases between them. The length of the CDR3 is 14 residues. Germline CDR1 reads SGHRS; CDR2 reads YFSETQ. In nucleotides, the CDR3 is TGCGCCAGCAGCTTGTTAGGGTGGAACACTGAAGCTTTCTTT. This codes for CASSLLGWNTEAFF.

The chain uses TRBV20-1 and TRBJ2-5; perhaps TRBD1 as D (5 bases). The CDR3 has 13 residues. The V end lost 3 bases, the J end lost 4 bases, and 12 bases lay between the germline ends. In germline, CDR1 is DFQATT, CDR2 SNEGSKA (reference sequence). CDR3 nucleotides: TGCAGTGCTAGGGCTCCAGGGCCAGAGACCCAGTACTTC. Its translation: CSARAPGPETQYF.

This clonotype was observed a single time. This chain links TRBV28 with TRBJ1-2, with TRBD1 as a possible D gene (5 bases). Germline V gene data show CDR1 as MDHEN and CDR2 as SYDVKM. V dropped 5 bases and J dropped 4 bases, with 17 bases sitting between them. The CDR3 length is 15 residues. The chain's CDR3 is CASSPDSAWGYGYTF. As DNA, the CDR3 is TGTGCCAGCAGTCCCGACAGCGCCTGGGGCTATGGCTACACCTTC.

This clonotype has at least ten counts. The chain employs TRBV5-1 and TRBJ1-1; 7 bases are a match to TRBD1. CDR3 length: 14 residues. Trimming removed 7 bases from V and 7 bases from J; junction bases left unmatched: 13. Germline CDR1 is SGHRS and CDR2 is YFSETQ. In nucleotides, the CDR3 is TGCGCCAGCCGGAATCCAATCAGGGGGAGTGAAGCTTTCTTT. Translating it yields CASRNPIRGSEAFF. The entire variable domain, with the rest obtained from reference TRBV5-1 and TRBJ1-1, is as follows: KAGVTQTPRYLIKTRGQQVTLSCSPISGHRSVSWYQQTPGQGLQFLFEYFSETQRNKGNFPGRFSGRQFSNSRSEMNVSTLELGDSALYLCASRNPIRGSEAFFGQGTRLTVV.

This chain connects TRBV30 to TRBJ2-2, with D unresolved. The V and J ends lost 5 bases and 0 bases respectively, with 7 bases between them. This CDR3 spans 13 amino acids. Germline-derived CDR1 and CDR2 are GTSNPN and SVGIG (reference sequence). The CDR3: CAWATPNTGELFF. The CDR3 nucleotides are TGTGCCTGGGCGACTCCGAACACCGGGGAGCTGTTTTTT.

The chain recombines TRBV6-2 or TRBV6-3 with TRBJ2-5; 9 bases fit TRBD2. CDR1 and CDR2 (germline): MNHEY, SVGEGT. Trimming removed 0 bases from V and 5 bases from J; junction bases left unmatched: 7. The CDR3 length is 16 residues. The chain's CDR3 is CASSYSQREARETQYF. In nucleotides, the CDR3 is TGTGCCAGCAGTTACTCACAGCGGGAGGCTCGGGAGACCCAGTACTTC.

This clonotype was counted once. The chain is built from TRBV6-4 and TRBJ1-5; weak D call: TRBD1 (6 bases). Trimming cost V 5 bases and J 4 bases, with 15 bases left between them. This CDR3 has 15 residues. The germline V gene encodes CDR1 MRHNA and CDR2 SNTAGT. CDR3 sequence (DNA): TGTGCCAGCAGTACGCCGGAAGGGGGGAATCAGCCCCAGCATTTT. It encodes CASSTPEGGNQPQHF.

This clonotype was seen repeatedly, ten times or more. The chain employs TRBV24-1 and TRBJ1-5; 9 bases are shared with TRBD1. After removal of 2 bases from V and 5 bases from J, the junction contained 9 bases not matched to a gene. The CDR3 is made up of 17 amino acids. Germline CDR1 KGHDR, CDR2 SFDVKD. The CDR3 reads CATSDSLDRDRDQPQHF. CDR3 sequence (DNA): TGTGCCACCAGTGATTCCCTCGACCGGGACAGGGATCAGCCCCAGCATTTT.

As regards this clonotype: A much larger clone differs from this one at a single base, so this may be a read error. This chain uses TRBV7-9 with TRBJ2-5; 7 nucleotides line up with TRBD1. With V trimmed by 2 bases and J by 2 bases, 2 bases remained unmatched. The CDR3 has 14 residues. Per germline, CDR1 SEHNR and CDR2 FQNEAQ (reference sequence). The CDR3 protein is CASSLWDRQETQYF. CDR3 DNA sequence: TGTGCCAGCAGCTTATGGGACAGACAAGAGACCCAGTACTTC.

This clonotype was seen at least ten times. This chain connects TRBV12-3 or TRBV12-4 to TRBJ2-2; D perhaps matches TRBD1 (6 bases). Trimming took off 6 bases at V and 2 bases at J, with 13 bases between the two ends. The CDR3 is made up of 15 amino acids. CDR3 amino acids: CASRPGTPNTGELFF. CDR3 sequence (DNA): TGTGCCAGCAGGCCCGGGACACCAAACACCGGGGAGCTGTTTTTT.

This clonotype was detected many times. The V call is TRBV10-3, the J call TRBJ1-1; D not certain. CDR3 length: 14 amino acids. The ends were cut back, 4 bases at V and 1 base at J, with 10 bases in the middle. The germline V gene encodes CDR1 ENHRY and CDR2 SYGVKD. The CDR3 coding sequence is TGTGCCATCAGTGTGGGCATTAAGAACACTGAAGCTTTCTTT. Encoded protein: CAISVGIKNTEAFF.

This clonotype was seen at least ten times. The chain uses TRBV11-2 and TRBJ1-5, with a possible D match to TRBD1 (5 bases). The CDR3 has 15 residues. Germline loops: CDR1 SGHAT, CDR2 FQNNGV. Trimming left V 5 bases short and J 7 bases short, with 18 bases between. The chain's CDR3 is CASSPGGNRGQPQHF. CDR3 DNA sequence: TGTGCCAGCAGCCCCGGGGGAAATCGGGGCCAGCCCCAGCATTTT.